This T cell receptor beta chain was observed in a study of a mutant IDH1 vaccine in newly diagnosed glioma. Study-wide background: Patients were pretreated with radiotherapy, temozolomide, or both, mostly both.

Clones were sequenced by immunoSEQ multiplex PCR, and TCRdb holds only the in-frame ones, with some missing. In the table there are around 69,000 clones, around 87% of which are singletons. Points on this clone: Its target is not known.

Time point in this sample: week 35, safety follow-up. In the vaccine, a single dose held 300 ug of the mutant IDH1 20-mer peptide, along with topical imiquimod. Those who donated had recent WHO grade 3 or 4 IDH1-mutant, ATRX-lost astrocytomas. Germline lookup yields CDR1 SGDLS and CDR2 YYNGEE. V dropped 0 bases and J dropped 5 bases, with 6 bases sitting between them. The CDR3 is made up of 13 amino acids. The material sequenced was PBMCs, taken from a glioma patient whose treatment included an IDH1 peptide vaccine. The rearrangement uses TRBV9 and TRBJ2-1; perhaps TRBD2 as D (5 bases). The source of this sequence is a man aged 25-45 years with glioma. For the CDR3, the DNA is TGTGCCAGCAGCGTAGACGGGGACAATGAGCAGTTCTTC. It specifies CASSVDGDNEQFF.